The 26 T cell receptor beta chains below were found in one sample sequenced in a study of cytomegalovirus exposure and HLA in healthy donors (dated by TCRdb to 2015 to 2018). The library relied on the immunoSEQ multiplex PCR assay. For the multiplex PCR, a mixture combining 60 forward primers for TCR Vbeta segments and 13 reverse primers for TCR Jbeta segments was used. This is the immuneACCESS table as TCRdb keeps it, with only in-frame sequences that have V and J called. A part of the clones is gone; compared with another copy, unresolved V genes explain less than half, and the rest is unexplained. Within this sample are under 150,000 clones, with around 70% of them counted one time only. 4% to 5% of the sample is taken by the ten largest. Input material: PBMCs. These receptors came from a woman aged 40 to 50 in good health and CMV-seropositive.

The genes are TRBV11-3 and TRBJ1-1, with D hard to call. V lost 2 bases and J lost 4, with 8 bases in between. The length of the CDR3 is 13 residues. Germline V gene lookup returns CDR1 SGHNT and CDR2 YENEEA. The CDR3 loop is CASSLSRGTEAFF. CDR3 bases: TGTGCCAGCAGCTTAAGCCGGGGCACTGAAGCTTTCTTT.

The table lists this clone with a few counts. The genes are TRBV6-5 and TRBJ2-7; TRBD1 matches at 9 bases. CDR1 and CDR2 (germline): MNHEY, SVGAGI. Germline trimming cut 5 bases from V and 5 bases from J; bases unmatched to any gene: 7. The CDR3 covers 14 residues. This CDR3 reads CASSARTGEDEQYF. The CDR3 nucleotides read TGTGCCAGCAGTGCACGGACAGGGGAGGACGAGCAGTACTTC.

The CDR3 here is CASSLSGSQASYGYTF. DNA for the CDR3: TGTGCCAGCAGCTTATCGGGGTCGCAGGCATCCTATGGCTACACCTTC. The gene calls are TRBV7-9 and TRBJ1-2; D not resolved. Germline assignment: CDR1 SEHNR and CDR2 FQNEAQ (reference sequence). The length of the CDR3 is 16 residues. V was clipped by 2 bases and J by 4 bases, with 17 bases between them.

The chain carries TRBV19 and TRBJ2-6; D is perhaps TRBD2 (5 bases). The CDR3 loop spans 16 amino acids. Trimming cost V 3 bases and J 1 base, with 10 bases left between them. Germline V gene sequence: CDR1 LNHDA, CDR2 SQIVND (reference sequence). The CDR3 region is CASSMTRESGANVLTF. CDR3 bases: TGTGCCAGTAGTATGACACGGGAATCTGGGGCCAACGTCCTGACTTTC.

The DNA for the CDR3 is TGTGCCAGCAGCTTGGGGGCCATGAACACTGAAGCTTTCTTT. Translation: CASSLGAMNTEAFF. The chain uses TRBV5-4 and TRBJ1-1; the D is unclear. CDR1 and CDR2 from the germline V gene are SGHNT and YYREEE (reference sequence). V lost 0 bases to trimming and J lost 0 bases, with 6 bases between them. The CDR3 has 14 amino acids.

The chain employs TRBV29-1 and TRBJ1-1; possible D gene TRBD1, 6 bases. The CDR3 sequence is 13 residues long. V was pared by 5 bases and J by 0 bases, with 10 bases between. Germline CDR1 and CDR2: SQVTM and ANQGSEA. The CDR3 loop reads CSVTGQLNTEAFF. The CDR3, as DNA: TGCAGCGTTACGGGACAACTGAACACTGAAGCTTTCTTT.

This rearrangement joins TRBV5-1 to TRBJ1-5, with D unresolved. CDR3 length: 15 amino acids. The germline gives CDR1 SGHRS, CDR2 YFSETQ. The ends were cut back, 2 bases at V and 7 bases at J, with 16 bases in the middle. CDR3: CASSFDGLPGQPQHF. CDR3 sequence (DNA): TGCGCCAGCAGCTTCGATGGCCTCCCAGGCCAGCCCCAGCATTTT.

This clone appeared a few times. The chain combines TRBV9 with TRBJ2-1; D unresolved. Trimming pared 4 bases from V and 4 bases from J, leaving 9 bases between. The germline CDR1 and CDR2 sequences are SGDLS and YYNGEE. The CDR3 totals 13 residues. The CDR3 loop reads CASSPPQYNEQFF. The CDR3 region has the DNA TGTGCCAGCAGCCCCCCACAGTACAATGAGCAGTTCTTC.

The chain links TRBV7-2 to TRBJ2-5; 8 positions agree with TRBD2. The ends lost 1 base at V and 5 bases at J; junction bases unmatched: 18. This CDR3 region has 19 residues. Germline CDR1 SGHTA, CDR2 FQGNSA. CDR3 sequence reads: CASSLVSGHLGLASETQYF. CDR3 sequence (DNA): TGTGCCAGCAGCTTAGTTTCTGGCCATCTAGGACTAGCCAGCGAGACCCAGTACTTC.

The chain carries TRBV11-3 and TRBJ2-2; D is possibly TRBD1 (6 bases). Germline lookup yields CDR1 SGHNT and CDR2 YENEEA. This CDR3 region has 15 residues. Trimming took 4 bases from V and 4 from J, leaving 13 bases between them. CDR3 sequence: CASSSQGRGTGELFF. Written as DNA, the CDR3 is TGTGCCAGCAGCTCACAGGGACGTGGCACCGGGGAGCTGTTTTTT. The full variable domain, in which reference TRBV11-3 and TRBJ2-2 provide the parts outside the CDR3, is EAGVVQSPRYKIIEKKQPVAFWCNPISGHNTLYWYLQNLGQGPELLIRYENEEAVDDSQLPKDRFSAERLKGVDSTLKIQPAELGDSAVYLCASSSQGRGTGELFFGEGSRLTVL.

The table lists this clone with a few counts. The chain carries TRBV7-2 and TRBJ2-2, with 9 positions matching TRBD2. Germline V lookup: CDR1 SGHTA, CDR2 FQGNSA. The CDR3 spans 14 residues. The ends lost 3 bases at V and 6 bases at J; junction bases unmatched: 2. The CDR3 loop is CASSLGGGAGELFF. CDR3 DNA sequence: TGTGCCAGCAGCTTGGGCGGGGGGGCCGGGGAGCTGTTTTTT.

CDR3 DNA sequence: TGTGCCAGCAGCTCCGGACAACCCAGCTCTGGAAACACCATATATTTT. This gives the protein CASSSGQPSSGNTIYF. The chain employs TRBV9 and TRBJ1-3, with a weak D call TRBD1 (5 bases). Trimming removed 4 bases at V and 0 bases at J, with 14 bases between. Germline assignment: CDR1 SGDLS and CDR2 YYNGEE. The CDR3 has 16 residues.

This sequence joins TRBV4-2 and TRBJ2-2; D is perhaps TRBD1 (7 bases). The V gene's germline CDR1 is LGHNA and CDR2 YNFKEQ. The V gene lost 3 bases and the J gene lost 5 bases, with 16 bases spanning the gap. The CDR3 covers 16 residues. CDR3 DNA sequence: TGTGCCAGCAGCCATCCCCGACAGGGAGGAACCGGGGAGCTGTTTTTT. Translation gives CASSHPRQGGTGELFF.

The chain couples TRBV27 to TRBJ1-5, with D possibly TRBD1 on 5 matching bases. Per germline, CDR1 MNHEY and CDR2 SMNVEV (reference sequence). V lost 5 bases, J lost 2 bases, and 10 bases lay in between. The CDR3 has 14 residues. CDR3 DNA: TGTGCCAGCAGTCCGGGGGTAGGCAATCAGCCCCAGCATTTT. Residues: CASSPGVGNQPQHF.

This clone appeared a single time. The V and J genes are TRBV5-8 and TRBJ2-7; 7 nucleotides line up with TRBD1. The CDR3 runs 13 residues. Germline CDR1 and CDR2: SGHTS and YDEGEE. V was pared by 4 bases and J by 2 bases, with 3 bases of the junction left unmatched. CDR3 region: CASSHRGTYEQYF. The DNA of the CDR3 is TGTGCCAGCAGCCACAGGGGAACCTACGAGCAGTACTTC.

The CDR3 region is CASSRGENGNQPQHF. In DNA form, the CDR3 reads TGTGCCAGCAGCCGTGGAGAGAACGGCAATCAGCCCCAGCATTTT. This chain links TRBV6-1 with TRBJ1-5; D remains unclear. The CDR3 is 15 amino acids. The germline gives CDR1 MNHNS, CDR2 SASEGT. V gave up 6 bases and J gave up 2 bases, with 14 bases separating them.

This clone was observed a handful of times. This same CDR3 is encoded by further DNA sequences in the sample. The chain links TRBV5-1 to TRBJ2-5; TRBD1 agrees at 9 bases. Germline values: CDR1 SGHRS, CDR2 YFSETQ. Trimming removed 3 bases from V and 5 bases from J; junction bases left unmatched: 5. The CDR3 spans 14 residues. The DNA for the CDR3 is TGCGCCAGCAGCTCCGGGACAGGGAGGGAGACCCAGTACTTC. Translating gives CASSSGTGRETQYF.

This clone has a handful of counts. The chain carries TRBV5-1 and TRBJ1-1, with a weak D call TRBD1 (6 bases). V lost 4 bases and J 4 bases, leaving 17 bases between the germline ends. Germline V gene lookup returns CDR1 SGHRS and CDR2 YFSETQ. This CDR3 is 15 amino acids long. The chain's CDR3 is CASSTEQGPTTEAFF. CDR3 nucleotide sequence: TGCGCCAGCAGCACCGAACAGGGCCCGACCACTGAAGCTTTCTTT.

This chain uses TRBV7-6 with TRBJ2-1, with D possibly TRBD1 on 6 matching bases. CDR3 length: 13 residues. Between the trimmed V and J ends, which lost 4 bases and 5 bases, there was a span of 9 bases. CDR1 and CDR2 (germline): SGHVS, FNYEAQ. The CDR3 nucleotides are TGTGCCAGCAGCTCCTGGACAGACAATGAGCAGTTCTTC. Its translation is CASSSWTDNEQFF.

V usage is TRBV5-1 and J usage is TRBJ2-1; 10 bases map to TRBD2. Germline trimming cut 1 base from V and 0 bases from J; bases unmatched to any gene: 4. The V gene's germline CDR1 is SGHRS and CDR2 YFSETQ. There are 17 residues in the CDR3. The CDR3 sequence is CASSLRSGRASYNEQFF. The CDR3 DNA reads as TGCGCCAGCAGCTTGAGAAGCGGGAGGGCCTCCTACAATGAGCAGTTCTTC.

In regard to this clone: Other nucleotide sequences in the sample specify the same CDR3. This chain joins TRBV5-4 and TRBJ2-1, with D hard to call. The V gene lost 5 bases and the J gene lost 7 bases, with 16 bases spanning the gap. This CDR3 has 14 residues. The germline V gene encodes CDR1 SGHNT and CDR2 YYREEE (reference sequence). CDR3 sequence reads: CASSSLTDYNEQFF. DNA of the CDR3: TGTGCCAGCAGTTCCCTTACAGATTATAATGAGCAGTTCTTC.

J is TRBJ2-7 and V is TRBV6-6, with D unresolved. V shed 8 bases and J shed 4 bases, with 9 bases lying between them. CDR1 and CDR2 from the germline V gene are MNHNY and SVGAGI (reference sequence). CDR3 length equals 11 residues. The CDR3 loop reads CASGGRYEQYF. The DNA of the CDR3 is TGTGCCAGCGGTGGCCGATACGAGCAGTACTTC.

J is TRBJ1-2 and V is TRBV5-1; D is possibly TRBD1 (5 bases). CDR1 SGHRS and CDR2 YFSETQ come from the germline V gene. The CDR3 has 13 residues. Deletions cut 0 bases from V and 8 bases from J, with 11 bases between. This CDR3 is CASSLDQGGGYTF. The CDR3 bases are TGCGCCAGCAGCTTGGATCAGGGCGGCGGCTACACCTTC.

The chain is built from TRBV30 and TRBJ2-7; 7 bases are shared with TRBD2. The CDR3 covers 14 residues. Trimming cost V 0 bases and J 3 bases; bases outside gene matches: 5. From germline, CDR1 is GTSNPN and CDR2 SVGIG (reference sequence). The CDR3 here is CAWSVDPSGYEQYF. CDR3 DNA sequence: TGTGCCTGGAGTGTAGATCCTAGCGGCTACGAGCAGTACTTC.

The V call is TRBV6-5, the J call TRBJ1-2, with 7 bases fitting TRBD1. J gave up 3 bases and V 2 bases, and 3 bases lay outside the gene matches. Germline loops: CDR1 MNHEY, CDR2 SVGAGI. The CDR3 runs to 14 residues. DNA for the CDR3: TGTGCCAGCAGTTACCTCGGGACAGACTATGGCTACACCTTC. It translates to CASSYLGTDYGYTF.

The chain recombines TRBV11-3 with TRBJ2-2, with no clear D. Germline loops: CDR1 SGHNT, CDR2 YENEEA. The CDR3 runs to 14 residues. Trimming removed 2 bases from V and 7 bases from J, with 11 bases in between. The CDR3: CASSLRSSNGELFF. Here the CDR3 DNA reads TGTGCCAGCAGCTTACGGAGTTCAAACGGGGAGCTGTTTTTT. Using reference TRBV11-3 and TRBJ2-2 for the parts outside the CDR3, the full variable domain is EAGVVQSPRYKIIEKKQPVAFWCNPISGHNTLYWYLQNLGQGPELLIRYENEEAVDDSQLPKDRFSAERLKGVDSTLKIQPAELGDSAVYLCASSLRSSNGELFFGEGSRLTVL.